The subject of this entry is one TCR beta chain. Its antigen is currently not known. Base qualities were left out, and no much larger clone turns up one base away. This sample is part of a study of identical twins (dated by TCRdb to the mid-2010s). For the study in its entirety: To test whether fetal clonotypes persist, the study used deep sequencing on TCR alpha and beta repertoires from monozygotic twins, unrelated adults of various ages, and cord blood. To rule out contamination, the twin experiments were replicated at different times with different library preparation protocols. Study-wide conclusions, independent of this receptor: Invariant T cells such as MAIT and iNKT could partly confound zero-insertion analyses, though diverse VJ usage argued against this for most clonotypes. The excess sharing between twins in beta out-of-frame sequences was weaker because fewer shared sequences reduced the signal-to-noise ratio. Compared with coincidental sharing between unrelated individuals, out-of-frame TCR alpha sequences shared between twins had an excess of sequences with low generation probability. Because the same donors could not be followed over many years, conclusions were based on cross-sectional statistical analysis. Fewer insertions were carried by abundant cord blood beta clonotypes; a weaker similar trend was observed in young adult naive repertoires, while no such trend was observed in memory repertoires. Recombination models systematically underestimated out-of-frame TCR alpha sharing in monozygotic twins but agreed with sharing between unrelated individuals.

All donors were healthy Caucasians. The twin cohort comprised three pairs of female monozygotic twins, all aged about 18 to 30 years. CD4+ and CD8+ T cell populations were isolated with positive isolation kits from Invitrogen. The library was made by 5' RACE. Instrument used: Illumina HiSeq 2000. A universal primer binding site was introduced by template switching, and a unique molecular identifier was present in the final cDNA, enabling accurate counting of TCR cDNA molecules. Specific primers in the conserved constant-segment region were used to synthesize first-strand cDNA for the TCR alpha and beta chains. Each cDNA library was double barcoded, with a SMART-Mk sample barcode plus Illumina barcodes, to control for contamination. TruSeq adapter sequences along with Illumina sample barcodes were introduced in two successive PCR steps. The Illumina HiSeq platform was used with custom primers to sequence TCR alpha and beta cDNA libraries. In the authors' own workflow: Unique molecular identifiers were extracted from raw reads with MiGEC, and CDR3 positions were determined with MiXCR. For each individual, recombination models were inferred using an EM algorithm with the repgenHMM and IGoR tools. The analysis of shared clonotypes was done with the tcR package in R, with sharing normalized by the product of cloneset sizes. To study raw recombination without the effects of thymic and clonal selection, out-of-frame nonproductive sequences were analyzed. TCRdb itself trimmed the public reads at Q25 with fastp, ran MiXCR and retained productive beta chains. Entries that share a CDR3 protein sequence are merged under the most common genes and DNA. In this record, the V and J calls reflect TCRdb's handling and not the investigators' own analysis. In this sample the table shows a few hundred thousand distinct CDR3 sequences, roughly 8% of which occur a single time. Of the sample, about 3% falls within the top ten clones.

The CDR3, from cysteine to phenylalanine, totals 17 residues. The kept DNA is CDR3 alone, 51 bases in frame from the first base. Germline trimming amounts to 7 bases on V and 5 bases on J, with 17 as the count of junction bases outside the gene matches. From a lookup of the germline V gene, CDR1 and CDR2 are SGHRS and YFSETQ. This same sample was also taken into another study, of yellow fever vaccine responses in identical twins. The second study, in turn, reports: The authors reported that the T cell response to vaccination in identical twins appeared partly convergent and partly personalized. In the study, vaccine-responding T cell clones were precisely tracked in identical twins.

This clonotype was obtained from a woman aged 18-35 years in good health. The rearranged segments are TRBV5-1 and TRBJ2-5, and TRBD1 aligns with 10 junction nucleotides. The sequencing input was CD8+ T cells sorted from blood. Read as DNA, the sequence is TGCGCCAGCGGAACCGACGACAGGGGGCGTTTGGGGGAGACCCAGTACTTC. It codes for CASGTDDRGRLGETQYF.